This TCR beta chain was sequenced during a study of human versus mouse CDR3 diversity and MHC coevolution. About the research overall: The immunoSEQ assay reportedly detects one in 200,000 T cells. Between about 0.6 x 10^7 and 1.6 x 10^7 valid reads came from each sample. Findings and limits, study-wide: The lowest clonal inequality scores came from most of the three human donors. Mice had fewer CDR3 deletions and insertions than humans on average.

The CDR3 spans 13 residues. The V gene's germline CDR1 is MNHEY and CDR2 SVGAGI. Trimming cost V 6 bases and J 8 bases; bases outside gene matches: 7. Repertoires were generated with immunoSEQ multiplex PCR, while TCRdb's copy carries only in-frame clones and drops some. The sample lists 75,000 to 90,000 clones; around 95% were seen once. Worth noting for this clone: The antigen is unknown.

Sequencing used naive CD4+ T cells from blood. Subset defined: CD45RO-negative CD62L-positive naive CD4 T cells. This rearrangement joins TRBV6-5 to TRBJ2-3; 8 nucleotides line up with TRBD2. This TCR derives from a person aged 30-70 years in good health. The DNA for the CDR3 is TGTGCCAGCAGCGCCCGGGGGGGCAGTACGCAGTATTTT. The encoded protein is CASSARGGSTQYF.